The present TCR beta chain was sequenced within a study of blood T cell repertoires in COVID-19 (dated by TCRdb to about 2020). General notes on the study: Samples covering the acute and convalescent phases of COVID-19 were provided by collaborators in the United States, Italy and Spain. The prospective study material was composed of cDNA or gDNA derived from T cells, B-cell-depleted T cells, or PBMCs. Deeply sampled blood TCRbeta repertoires from subjects exposed to, actively infected with, or recovered from COVID-19 were included in the dataset. The repertoires were released in a freely available public database intended as a resource for research on the immune response to SARS-CoV-2. The samples were drawn from the first 160 participants of the ongoing ImmuneRACE study and from 950 to 1,500 subjects provided by 6 global collaborators. Nearly every sample came with metadata listing a de-identified subject ID, COVID-19 status, age in years and sex. HLA class I and class II types, where available, came from metadata supplied by the sample provider rather than from assay-based typing. Overall results and qualifications from the work: How much clinical and demographic metadata was included differed by source and by participant, and the metadata was provided uncurated.

TCRbeta CDR3 regions were amplified from genomic DNA by means of the immunoSEQ Assay, a bias-controlled multiplex PCR. Per the original workflow: Within the assay, amplification of reference gene primers was used to estimate how many nucleated cells each sample contained. Sequence reads were collapsed and filtered to measure the absolute abundance of every unique TCRbeta CDR3 rearrangement. For each sample, productive Simpson clonality was calculated as the square root of Simpson's diversity index across productive rearrangements. TCRdb re-hosts the immuneACCESS table, in-frame sequences only. Its copies lack some clones; in the studies checked, an unresolved V gene accounts for under half of them, and the cause for the rest is not known. Clone size and V and J calls were adopted from that table, with D and trimming inferred from the DNA. The sample table records around 280,000 clones; around 87% of these occur just once. The ten largest clonotypes hold around 2.1% of the sample.

With respect to this clone: What antigen it recognizes has not been identified. Base qualities are not provided; no much larger clone lies one nucleotide away.

Spanning cysteine to phenylalanine, the CDR3 consists of 12 amino acids. The DNA shown is the 36-base CDR3, in frame from base 1. Between the V and J ends, shortened by 10 bases and 7 bases respectively, the junction contains 14 bases. A second Seattle source provided samples from volunteer blood donors who had recovered from COVID-19. The collaborating institutions used their own protocols to collect whole blood in K2EDTA tubes. For TCRbeta analysis, collaborators shipped samples as frozen whole blood, isolated PBMCs, or DNA extracted from either of those sample types. Sequenced input: peripheral blood. The receptor chain draws on TRBV12-3 or TRBV12-4 and TRBJ2-1; TRBD2 is perhaps the D gene, given 5 matching bases. The TCR originated in a woman aged 25 to 39 who had recovered from COVID-19. At the DNA level, the sequence is TGTGCCACCAGACGGGGTGAGAATGAGCAGTTCTTC. This translates into CATRRGENEQFF.